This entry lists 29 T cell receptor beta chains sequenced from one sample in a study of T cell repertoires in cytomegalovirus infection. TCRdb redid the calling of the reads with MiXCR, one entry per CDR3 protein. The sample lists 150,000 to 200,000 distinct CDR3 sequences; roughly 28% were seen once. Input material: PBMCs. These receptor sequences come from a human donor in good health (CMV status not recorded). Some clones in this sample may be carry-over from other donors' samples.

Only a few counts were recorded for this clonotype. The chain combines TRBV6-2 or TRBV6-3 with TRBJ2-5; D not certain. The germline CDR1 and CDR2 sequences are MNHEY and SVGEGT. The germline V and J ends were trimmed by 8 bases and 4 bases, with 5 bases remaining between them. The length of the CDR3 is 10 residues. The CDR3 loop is CASGRETQYF. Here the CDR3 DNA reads TGTGCCAGCGGGCGAGAGACCCAGTACTTC.

In DNA form, the CDR3 reads TGTGCCAGTTTTGCCCAGATTAATGAGCAGTTCTTC. As protein: CASFAQINEQFF. The rearrangement uses TRBV19 and TRBJ2-1, with D hard to call. CDR1 is LNHDA and CDR2 is SQIVND in the germline V gene (reference sequence). V was shortened by 8 bases and J by 7 bases, with 12 bases between the two germline ends. The CDR3 sequence is 12 residues long. Combining the CDR3 with reference TRBV19 and TRBJ2-1 gives the whole variable domain DGGITQSPKYLFRKEGQNVTLSCEQNLNHDAMYWYRQDPGQGLRLIYYSQIVNDFQKGDIAEGYSVSREKKESFPLTVTSAQKNPTAFYLCASFAQINEQFFGPGTRLTVL.

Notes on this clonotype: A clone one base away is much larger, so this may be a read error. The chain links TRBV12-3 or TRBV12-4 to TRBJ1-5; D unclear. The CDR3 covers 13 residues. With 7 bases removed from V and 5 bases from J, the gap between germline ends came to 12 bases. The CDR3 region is CASILLDDQPQHF. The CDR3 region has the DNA TGTGCCAGCATCCTTCTAGACGATCAGCCCCAGCATTTT.

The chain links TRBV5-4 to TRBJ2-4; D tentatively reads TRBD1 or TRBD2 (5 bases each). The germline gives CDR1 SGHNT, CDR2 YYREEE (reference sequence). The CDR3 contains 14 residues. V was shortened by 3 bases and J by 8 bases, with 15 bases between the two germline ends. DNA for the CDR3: TGTGCCAGCAGCTGGGACCTCTTAGGGGACATTCAGTACTTC. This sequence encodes CASSWDLLGDIQYF.

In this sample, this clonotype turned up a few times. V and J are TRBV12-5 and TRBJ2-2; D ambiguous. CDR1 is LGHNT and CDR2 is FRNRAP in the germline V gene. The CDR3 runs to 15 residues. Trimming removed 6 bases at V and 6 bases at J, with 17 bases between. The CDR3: CASGRSPWSAGELFF. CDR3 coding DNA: TGTGCTAGTGGCCGATCCCCCTGGTCAGCCGGGGAGCTGTTTTTT.

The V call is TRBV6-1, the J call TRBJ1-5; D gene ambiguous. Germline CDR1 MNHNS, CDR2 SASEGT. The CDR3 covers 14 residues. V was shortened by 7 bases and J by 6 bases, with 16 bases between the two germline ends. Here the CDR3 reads CASTDGESGQPQHF. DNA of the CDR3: TGTGCCAGCACCGACGGGGAATCCGGTCAGCCCCAGCATTTT.

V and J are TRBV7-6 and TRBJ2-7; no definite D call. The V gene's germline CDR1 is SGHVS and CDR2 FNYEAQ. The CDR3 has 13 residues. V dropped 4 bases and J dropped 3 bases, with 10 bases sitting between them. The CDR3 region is CASSSPPIYEQYF. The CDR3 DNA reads TGTGCCAGCAGCTCTCCCCCGATCTACGAGCAGTACTTC.

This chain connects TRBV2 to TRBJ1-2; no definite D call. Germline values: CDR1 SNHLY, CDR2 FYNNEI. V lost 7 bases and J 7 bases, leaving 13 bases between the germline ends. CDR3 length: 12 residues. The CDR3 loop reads CASTQRDRGYTF. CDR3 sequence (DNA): TGTGCCAGCACCCAGCGGGATCGTGGCTACACCTTC.

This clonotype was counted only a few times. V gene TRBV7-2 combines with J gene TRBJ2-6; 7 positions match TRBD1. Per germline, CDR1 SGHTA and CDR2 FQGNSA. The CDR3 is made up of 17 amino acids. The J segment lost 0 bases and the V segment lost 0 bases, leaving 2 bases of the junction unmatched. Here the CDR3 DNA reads TGTGCCAGCAGCTTAGCCGGGACAGTCTCTGGGGCCAACGTCCTGACTTTC. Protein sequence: CASSLAGTVSGANVLTF. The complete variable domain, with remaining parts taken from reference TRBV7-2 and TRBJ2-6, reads GAGVSQSPSNKVTEKGKDVELRCDPISGHTALYWYRQSLGQGLEFLIYFQGNSAPDKSGLPSDRFSAERTGGSVSTLTIQRTQQEDSAVYLCASSLAGTVSGANVLTFGAGSRLTVL.

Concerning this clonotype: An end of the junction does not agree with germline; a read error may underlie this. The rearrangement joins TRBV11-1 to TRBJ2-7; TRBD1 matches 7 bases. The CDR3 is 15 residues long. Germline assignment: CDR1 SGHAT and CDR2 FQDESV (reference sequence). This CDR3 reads CASTLGTAESYEQYF. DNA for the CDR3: TGTGCCAGCACCTTAGGGACAGCAGAATCCTACGAGCAGTACTTC.

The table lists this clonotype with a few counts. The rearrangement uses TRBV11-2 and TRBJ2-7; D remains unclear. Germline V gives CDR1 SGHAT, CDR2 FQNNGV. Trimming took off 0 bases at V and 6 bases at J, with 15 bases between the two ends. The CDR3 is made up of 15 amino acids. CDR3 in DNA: TGTGCCAGCAGCTTAGATCTTGGTCGGGTTCGCGAGCAGTACTTC. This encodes CASSLDLGRVREQYF.

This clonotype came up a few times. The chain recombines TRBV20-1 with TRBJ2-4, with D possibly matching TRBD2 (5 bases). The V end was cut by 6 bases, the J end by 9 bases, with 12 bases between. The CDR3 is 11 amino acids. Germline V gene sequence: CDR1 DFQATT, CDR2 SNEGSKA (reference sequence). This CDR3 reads CSAPYGVIQYF. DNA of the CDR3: TGCAGTGCCCCCTACGGGGTCATTCAGTACTTC.

CDR3 bases: TGTGCCAGCAGTGAATATGGGGACAGGGATTTGAACACTGAAGCTTTCTTT. This translates into CASSEYGDRDLNTEAFF. The chain has TRBV2 and TRBJ1-1; 9 nucleotides line up with TRBD1. The CDR3 length is 17 residues. Germline V lookup: CDR1 SNHLY, CDR2 FYNNEI. V shed 2 bases and J 0 bases; nucleotides not matched to a gene: 7.

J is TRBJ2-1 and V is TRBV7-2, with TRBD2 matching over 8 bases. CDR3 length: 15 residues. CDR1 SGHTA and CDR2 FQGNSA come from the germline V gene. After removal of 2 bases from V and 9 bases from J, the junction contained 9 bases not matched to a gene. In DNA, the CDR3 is TGTGCCAGCAGCTTAACCCCCAGCGGGGGTTTTGAGCAGTTCTTC. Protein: CASSLTPSGGFEQFF.

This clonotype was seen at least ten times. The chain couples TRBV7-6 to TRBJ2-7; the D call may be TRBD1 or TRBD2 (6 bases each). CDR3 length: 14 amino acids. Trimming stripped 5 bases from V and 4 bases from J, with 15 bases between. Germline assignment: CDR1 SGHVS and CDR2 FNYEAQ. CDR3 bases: TGTGCCAGCAGCCCCCGTGTAGGGGGGTACGAGCAGTACTTC. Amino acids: CASSPRVGGYEQYF.

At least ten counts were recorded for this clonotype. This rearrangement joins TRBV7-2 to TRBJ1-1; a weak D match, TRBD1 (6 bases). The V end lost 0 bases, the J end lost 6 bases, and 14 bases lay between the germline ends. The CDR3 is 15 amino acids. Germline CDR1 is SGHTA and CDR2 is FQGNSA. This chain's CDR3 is CASSLAEGGRAEAFF. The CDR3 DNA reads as TGTGCCAGCAGCTTAGCCGAGGGGGGGCGGGCTGAAGCTTTCTTT.

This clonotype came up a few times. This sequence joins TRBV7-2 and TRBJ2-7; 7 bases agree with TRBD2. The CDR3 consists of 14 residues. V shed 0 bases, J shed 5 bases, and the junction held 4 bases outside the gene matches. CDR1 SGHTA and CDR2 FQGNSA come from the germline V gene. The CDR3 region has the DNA TGTGCCAGCAGCTTAGCGGGGGGGTGGAACGAGCAGTACTTC. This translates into CASSLAGGWNEQYF.

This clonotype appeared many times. This CDR3 is CASSYLPGSRGSSYNEQFF. The CDR3 DNA sequence: TGTGCCAGCAGCTACCTTCCGGGGTCGCGGGGTAGCTCCTACAATGAGCAGTTCTTC. V gene TRBV7-8 combines with J gene TRBJ2-1, with a weak D call TRBD2 (6 bases). Per germline, CDR1 SGHVS and CDR2 FQNEAQ. Between the trimmed V and J ends, which lost 4 bases and 0 bases, there was a span of 22 bases. The CDR3 extends over 19 amino acids.

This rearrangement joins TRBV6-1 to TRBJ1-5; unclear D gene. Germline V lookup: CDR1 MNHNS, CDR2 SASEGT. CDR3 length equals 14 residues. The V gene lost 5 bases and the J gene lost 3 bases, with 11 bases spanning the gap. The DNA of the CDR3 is TGTGCCAGCAGTTACCGGCAGAACAATCAGCCCCAGCATTTT. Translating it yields CASSYRQNNQPQHF.

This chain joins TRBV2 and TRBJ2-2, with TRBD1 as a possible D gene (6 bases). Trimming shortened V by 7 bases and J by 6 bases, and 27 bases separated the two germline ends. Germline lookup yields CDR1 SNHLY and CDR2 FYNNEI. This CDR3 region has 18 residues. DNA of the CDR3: TGTGCCAGCAACTGGATCAAATTCAGGGGTGGTGATTCCGGGGAGCTGTTTTTT. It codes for CASNWIKFRGGDSGELFF.

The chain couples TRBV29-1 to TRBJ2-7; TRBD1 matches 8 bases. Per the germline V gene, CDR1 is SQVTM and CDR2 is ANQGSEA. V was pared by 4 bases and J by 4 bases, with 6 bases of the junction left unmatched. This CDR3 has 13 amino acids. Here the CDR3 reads CSVAGQGEYEQYF. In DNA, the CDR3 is TGCAGCGTTGCAGGACAGGGAGAGTACGAGCAGTACTTC.

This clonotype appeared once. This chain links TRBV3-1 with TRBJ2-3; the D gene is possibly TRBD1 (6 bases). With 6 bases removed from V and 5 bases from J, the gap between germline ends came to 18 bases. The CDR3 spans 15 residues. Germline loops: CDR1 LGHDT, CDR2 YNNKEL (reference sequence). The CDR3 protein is CASRSRGPPKDTQYF. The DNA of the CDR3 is TGTGCCAGCAGGTCCAGGGGCCCGCCCAAAGATACGCAGTATTTT.

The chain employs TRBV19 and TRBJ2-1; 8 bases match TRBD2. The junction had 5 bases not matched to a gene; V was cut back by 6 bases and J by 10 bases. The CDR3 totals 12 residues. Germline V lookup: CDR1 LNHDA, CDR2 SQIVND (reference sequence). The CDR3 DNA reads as TGTGCCAGTAGATTTAGCGGGGCCGAGCAGTTCTTC. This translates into CASRFSGAEQFF.

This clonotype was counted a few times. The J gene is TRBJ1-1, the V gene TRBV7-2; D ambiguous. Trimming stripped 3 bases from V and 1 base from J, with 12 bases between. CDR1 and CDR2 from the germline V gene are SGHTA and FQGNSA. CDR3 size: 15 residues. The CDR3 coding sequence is TGTGCCAGCAGCTTGGGGAAACAAACGAACACTGAAGCTTTCTTT. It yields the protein CASSLGKQTNTEAFF.

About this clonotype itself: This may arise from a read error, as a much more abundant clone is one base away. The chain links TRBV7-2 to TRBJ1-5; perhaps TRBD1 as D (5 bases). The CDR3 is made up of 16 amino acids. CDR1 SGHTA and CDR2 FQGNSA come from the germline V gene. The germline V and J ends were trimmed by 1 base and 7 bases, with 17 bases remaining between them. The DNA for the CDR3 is TGTGCCAGCAGCTTAGATAGCGGGGCCGGGGAGCAGCCCCAGCATTTT. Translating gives CASSLDSGAGEQPQHF.

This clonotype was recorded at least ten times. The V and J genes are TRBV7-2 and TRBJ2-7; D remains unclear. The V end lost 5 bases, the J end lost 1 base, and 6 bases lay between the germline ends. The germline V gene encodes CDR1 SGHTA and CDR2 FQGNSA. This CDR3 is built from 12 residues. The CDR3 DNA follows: TGTGCCAGCAGCCATGGTTCCTACGAGCAGTACTTC. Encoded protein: CASSHGSYEQYF.

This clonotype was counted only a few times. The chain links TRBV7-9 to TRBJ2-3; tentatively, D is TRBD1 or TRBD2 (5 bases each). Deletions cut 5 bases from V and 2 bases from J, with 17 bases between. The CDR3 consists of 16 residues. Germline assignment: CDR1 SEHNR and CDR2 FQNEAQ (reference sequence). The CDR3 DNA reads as TGTGCCAGCAGCATCCGGGACGCCAGACTCACAGATACGCAGTATTTT. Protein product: CASSIRDARLTDTQYF. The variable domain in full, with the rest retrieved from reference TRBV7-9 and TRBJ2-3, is DTGVSQNPRHKITKRGQNVTFRCDPISEHNRLYWYRQTLGQGPEFLTYFQNEAQLEKSRLLSDRFSAERPKGSFSTLEIQRTEQGDSAMYLCASSIRDARLTDTQYFGPGTRLTVL.

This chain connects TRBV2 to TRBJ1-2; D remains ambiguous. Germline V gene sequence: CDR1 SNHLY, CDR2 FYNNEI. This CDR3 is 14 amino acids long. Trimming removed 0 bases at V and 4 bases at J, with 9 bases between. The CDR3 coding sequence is TGTGCCAGCAGTGAAGCCGCGGAGAGCTATGGCTACACCTTC. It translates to CASSEAAESYGYTF.

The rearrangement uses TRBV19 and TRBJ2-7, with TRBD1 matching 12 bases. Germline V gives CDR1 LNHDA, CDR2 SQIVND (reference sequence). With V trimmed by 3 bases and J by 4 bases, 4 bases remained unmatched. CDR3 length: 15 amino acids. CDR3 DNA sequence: TGTGCCAGTAGTATCCGGGACAGGGGGCGATACGAGCAGTACTTC. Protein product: CASSIRDRGRYEQYF.